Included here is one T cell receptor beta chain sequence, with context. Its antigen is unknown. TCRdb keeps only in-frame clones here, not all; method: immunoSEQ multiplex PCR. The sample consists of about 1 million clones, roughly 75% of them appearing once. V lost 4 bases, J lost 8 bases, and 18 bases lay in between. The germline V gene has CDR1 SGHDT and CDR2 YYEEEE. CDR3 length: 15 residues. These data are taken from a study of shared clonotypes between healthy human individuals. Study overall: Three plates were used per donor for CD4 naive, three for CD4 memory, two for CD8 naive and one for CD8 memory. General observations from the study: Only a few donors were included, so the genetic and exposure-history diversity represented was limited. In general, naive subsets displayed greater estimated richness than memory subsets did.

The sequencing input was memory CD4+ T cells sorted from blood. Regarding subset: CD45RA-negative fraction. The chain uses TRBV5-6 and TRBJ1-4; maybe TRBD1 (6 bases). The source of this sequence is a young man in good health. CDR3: CASSNWKGGREKLFF. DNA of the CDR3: TGTGCCAGCAGCAACTGGAAAGGGGGAAGGGAAAAACTGTTTTTT.